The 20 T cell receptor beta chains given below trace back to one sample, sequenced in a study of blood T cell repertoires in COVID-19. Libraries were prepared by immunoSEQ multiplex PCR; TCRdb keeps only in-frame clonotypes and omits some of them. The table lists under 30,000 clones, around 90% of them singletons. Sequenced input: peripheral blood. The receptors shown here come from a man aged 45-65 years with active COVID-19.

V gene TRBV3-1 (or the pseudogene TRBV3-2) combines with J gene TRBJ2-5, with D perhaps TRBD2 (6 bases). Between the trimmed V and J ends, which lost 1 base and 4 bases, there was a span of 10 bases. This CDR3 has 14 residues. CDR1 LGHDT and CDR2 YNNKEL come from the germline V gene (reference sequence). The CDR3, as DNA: TGTGCCAGCAGCCAAGTTCTAGCGTCAGAGACCCAGTACTTC. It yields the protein CASSQVLASETQYF.

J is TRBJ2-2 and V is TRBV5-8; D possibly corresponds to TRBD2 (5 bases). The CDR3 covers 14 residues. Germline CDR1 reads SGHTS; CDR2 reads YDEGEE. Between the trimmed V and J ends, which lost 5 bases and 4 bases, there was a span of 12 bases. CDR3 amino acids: CASRVAGLTGELFF. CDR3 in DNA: TGTGCCAGCAGGGTGGCGGGTCTCACCGGGGAGCTGTTTTTT.

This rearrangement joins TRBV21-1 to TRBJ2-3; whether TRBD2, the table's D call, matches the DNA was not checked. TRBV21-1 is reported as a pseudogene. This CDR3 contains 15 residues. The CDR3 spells CASSKARGGSDTQYF. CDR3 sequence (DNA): TGTGCCAGCAGCAAAGCGCGGGGGGGATCAGATACGCAGTATTTT.

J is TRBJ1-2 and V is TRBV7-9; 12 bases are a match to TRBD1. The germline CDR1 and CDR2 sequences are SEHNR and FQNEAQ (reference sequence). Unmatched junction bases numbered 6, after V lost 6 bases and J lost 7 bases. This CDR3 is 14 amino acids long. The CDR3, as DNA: TGTGCCAGCAGGCCCGGGACAGGGGGCGGTGGCTACACCTTC. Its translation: CASRPGTGGGGYTF.

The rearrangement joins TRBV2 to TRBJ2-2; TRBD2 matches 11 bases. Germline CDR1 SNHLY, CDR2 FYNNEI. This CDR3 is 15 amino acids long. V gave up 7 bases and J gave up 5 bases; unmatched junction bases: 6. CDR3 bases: TGTGCCAGCAAGTCGACTAGCGGGGAGACCGGGGAGCTGTTTTTT. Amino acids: CASKSTSGETGELFF.

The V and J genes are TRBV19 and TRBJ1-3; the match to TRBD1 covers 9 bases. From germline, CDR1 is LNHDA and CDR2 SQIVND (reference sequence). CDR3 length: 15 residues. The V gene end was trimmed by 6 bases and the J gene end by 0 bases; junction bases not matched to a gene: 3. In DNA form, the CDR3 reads TGTGCCAGTAGCTGGGACAGGGCCTCTGGAAACACCATATATTTT. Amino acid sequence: CASSWDRASGNTIYF.

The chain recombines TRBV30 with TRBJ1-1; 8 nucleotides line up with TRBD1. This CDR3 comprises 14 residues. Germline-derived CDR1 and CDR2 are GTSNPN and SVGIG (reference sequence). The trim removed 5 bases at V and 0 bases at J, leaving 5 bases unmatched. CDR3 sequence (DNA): TGTGCCTGGGACAGGGGAGTTGTGAACACTGAAGCTTTCTTT. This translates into CAWDRGVVNTEAFF.

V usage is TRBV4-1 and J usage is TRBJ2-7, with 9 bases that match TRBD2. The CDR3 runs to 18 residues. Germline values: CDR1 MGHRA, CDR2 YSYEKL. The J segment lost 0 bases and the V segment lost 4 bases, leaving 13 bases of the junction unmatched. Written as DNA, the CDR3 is TGCGCCAGCAGCCGCTTGAGTAGCGGGGGCGCGCCCTCCTACGAGCAGTACTTC. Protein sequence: CASSRLSSGGAPSYEQYF.

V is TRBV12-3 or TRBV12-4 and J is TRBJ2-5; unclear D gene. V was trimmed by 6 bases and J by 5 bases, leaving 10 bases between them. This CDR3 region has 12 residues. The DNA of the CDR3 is TGTGCCAGCAGCCCGTCCGGGGAGACCCAGTACTTC. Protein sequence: CASSPSGETQYF.

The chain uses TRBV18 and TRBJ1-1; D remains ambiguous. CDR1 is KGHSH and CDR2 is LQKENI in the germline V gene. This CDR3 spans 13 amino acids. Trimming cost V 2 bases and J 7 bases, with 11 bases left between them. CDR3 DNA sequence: TGTGCCAGCTCACCAGCCTCTACGAGTGAAGCTTTCTTT. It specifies CASSPASTSEAFF.

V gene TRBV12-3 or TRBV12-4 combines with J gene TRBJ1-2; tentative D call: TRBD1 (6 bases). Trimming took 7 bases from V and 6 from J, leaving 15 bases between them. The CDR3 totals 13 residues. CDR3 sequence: CASNLGRGNGYTF. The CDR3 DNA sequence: TGTGCCAGCAATCTAGGCAGGGGAAATGGCTACACCTTC.

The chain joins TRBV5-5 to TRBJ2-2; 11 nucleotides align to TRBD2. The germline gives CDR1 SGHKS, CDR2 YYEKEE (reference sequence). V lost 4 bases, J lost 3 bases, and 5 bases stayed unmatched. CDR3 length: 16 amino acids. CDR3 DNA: TGTGCCAGCAGCAGACTAGCGGGGACAGACACCGGGGAGCTGTTTTTT. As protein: CASSRLAGTDTGELFF.

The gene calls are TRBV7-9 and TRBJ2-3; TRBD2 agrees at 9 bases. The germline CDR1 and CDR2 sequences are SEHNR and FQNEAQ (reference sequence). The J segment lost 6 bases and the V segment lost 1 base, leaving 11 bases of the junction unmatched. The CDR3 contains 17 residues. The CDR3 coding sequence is TGTGCCAGCAGCTTAGATTTTGCGGGAGGGCCGGCGGATACGCAGTATTTT. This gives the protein CASSLDFAGGPADTQYF. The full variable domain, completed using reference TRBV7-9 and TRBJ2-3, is DTGVSQNPRHKITKRGQNVTFRCDPISEHNRLYWYRQTLGQGPEFLTYFQNEAQLEKSRLLSDRFSAERPKGSFSTLEIQRTEQGDSAMYLCASSLDFAGGPADTQYFGPGTRLTVL.

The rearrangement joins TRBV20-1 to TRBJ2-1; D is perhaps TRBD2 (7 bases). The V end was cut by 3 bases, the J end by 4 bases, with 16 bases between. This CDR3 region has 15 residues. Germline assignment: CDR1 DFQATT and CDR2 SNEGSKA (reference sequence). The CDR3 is CSASYAGGLYNEQFF. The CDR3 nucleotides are TGCAGTGCTAGTTACGCCGGGGGGCTTTACAATGAGCAGTTCTTC.

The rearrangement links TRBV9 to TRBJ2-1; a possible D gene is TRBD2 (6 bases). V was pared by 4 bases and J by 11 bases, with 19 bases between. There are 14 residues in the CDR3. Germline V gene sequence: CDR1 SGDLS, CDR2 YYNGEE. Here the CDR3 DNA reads TGTGCCAGCAGCCCGACCGGCGGGGTGGATAAGCAGTTCTTC. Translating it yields CASSPTGGVDKQFF.

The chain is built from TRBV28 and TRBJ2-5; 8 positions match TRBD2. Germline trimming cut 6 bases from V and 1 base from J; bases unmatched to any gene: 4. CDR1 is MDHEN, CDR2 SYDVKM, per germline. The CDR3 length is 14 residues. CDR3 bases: TGTGCCAGCAGCCGGGGGGGAGTCCAAGAGACCCAGTACTTC. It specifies CASSRGGVQETQYF.

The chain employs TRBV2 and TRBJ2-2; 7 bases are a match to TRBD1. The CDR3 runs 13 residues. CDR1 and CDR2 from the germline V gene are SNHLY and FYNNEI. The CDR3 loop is CATGQSNTGELFF. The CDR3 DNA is TGTGCTACGGGACAGTCTAACACCGGGGAGCTGTTTTTT.

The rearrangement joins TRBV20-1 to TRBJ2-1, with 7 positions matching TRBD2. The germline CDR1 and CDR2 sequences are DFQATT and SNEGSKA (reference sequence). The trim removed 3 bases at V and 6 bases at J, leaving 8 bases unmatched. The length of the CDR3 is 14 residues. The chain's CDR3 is CSASQRDYFNEQFF. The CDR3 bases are TGCAGTGCTAGTCAGCGGGACTACTTCAATGAGCAGTTCTTC.

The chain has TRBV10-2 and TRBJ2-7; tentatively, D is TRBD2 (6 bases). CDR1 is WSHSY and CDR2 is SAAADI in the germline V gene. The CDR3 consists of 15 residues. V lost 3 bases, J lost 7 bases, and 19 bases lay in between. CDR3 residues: CASSDVQEGSREQYF. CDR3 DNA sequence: TGCGCCAGCAGTGATGTACAGGAGGGTTCCCGGGAGCAGTACTTC.

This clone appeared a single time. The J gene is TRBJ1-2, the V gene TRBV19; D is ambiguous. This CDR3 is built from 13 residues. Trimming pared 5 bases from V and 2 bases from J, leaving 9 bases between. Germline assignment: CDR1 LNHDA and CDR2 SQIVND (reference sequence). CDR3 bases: TGTGCCAGTAGTTCGGCAGGCAACTATGGCTACACCTTC. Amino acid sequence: CASSSAGNYGYTF.